Detailed here is one T cell receptor beta chain. This specimen belongs to a study of blood T cell repertoires in COVID-19. In the study overall: The samples span acute and convalescent COVID-19 from the United States, Italy and Spain.

Everyone who took part was roughly 18 to 89 years old, and they came from some 23 US areas. Exposed enrollees encountered a COVID-19 case at some point within 2 weeks before study entry. This CDR3 comprises 14 residues. V was pared by 0 bases and J by 9 bases, with 12 bases between. The germline CDR1 and CDR2 sequences are SEHNR and FQNEAQ (reference sequence). In the study's own analysis: Amplifying reference gene primers gave estimates of nucleated cell counts. Data came from immunoSEQ multiplex PCR; TCRdb stores just in-frame clones and leaves some out. V and J calls and clone size come straight from that table; D and trimming were deduced from the DNA. The top ten clones hold 4.8% of a sample with about 220,000 clones, about four fifths of them seen once.

Sequencing was carried out using PBMCs or T cells enriched from blood (not recorded which). This sequence originates from a woman aged 50 to 60 who had been exposed to COVID-19. V and J are TRBV7-9 and TRBJ2-1; the D gene is possibly TRBD2 (7 bases). The CDR3 spells CASSLAGGHGEQFF. The DNA for the CDR3 is TGTGCCAGCAGCTTAGCGGGGGGGCACGGTGAGCAGTTCTTC.